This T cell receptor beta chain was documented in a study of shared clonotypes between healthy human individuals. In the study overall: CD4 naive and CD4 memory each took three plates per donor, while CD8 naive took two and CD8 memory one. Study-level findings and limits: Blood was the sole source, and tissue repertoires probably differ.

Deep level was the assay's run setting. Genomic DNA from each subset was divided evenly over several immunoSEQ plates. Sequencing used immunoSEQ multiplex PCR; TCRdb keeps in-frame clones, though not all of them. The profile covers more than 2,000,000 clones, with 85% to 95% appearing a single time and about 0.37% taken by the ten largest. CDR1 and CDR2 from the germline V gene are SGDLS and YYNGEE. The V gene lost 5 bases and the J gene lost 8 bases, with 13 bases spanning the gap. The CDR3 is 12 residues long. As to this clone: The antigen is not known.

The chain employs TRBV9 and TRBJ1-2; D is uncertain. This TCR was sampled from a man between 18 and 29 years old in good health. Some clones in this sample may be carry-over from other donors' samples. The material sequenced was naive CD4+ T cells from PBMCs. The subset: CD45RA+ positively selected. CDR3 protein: CASRPLWEGYTF. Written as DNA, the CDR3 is TGTGCCAGCAGACCTCTATGGGAGGGCTACACCTTC. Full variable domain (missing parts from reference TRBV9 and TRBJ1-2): DSGVTQTPKHLITATGQRVTLRCSPRSGDLSVYWYQQSLDQGLQFLIQYYNGEERAKGNILERFSAQQFPDLHSELNLSSLELGDSALYFCASRPLWEGYTFGSGTRLTVV.